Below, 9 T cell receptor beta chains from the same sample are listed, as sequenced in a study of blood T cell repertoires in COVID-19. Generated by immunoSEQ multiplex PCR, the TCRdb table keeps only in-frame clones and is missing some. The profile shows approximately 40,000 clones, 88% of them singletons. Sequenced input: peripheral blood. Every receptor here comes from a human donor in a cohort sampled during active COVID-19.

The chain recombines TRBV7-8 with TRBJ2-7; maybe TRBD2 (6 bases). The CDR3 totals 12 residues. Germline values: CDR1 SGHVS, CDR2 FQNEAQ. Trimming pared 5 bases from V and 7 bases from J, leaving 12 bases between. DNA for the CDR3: TGTGCCAGCAGCCCCCTCGGGGGAGAGCAGTACTTC. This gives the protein CASSPLGGEQYF.

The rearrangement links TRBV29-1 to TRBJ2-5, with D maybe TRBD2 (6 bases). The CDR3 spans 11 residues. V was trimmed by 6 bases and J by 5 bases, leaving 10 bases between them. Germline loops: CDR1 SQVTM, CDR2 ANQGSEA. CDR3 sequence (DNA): TGCAGCGTATCAGGAGGGGAGACCCAGTACTTC. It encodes CSVSGGETQYF.

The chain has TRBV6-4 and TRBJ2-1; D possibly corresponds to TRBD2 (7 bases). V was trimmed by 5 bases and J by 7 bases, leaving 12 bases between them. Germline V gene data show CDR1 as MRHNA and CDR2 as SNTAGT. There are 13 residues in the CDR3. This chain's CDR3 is CASSFEGGNEQFF. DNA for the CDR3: TGTGCCAGCAGTTTTGAGGGGGGGAATGAGCAGTTCTTC.

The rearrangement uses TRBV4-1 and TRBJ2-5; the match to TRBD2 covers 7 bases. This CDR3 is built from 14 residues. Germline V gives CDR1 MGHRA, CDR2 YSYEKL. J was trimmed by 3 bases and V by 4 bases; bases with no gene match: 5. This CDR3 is CASSLGGGEETQYF. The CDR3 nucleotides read TGCGCCAGCAGCCTTGGGGGAGGGGAAGAGACCCAGTACTTC.

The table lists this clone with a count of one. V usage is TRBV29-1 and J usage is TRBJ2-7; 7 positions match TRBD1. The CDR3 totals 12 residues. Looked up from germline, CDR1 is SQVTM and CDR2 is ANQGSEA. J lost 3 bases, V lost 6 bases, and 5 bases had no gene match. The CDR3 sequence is CSVVRDSYEQYF. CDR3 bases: TGCAGCGTAGTCCGGGACAGCTACGAGCAGTACTTC.

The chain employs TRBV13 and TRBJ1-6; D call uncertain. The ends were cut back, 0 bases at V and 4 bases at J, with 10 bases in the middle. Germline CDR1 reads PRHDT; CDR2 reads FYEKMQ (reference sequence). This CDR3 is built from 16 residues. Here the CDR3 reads CASSLGRGGYNSPLHF. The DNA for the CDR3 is TGTGCCAGCAGCTTAGGGCGGGGAGGTTATAATTCACCCCTCCACTTT.

CDR3 nucleotide sequence: TGTGCCAGCAGTTTCCCGGGTTCAGGGTTAGCTTTCTTT. Translated, it gives CASSFPGSGLAFF. The chain uses TRBV28 and TRBJ1-1; D may be TRBD1 (5 bases). Germline assignment: CDR1 MDHEN and CDR2 SYDVKM. Trimming shortened V by 3 bases and J by 10 bases, and 15 bases separated the two germline ends. The CDR3 covers 13 residues. Drawing the rest from reference TRBV28 and TRBJ1-1, the complete variable domain is DVKVTQSSRYLVKRTGEKVFLECVQDMDHENMFWYRQDPGLGLRLIYFSYDVKMKEKGDIPEGYSVSREKKERFSLILESASTNQTSMYLCASSFPGSGLAFFGQGTRLTVV.

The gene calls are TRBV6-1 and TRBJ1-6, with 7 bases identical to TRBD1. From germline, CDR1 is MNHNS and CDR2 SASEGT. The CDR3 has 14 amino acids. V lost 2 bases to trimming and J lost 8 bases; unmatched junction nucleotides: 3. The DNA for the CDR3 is TGTGCCAGCAGTGAAAGGGGGCAGGATTCACCCCTCCACTTT. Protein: CASSERGQDSPLHF.

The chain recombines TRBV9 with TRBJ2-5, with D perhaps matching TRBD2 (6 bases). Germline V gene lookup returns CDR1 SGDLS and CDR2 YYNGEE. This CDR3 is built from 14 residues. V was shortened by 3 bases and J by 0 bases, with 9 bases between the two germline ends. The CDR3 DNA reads TGTGCCAGCAGCGGCCGGGACTACCAAGAGACCCAGTACTTC. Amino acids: CASSGRDYQETQYF.